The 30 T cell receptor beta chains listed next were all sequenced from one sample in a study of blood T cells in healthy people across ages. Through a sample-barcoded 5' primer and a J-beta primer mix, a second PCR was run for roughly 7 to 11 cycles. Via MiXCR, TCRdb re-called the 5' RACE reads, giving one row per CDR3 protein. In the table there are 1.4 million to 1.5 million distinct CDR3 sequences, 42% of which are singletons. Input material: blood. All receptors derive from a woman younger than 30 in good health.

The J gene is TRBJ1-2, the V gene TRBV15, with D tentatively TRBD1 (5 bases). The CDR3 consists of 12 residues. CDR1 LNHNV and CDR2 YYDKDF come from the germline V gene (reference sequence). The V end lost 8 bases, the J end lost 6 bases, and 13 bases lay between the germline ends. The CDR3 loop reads CATAGVPNGYTF. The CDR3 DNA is TGTGCCACCGCGGGGGTCCCGAATGGCTACACCTTC.

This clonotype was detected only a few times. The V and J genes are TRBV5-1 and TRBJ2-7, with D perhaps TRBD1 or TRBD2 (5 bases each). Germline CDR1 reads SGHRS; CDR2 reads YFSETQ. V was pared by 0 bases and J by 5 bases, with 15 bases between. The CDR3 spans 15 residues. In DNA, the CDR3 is TGCGCCAGCAGCTTGGGGTCTCAGAGGGGTAACGAGCAGTACTTC. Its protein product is CASSLGSQRGNEQYF.

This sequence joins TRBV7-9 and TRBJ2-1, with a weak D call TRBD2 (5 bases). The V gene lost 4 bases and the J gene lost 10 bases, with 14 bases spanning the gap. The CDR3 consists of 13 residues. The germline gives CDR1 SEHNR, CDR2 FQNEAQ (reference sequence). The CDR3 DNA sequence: TGTGCCAGCAGCTCCTTGGGAGATTCCGAGCAGTTCTTC. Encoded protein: CASSSLGDSEQFF.

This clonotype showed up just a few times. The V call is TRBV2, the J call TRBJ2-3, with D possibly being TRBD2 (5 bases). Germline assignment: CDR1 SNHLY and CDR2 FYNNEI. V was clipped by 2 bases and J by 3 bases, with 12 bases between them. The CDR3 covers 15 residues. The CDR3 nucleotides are TGTGCCAGCAGTGAATACCCAACTAGGACAGATACGCAGTATTTT. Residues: CASSEYPTRTDTQYF.

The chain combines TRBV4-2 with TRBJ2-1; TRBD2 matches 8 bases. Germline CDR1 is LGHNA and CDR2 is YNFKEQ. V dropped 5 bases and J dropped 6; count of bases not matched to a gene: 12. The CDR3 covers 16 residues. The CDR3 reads CASSKGGLELLNEQFF. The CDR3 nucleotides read TGTGCCAGCAGCAAGGGGGGACTAGAACTGCTCAATGAGCAGTTCTTC.

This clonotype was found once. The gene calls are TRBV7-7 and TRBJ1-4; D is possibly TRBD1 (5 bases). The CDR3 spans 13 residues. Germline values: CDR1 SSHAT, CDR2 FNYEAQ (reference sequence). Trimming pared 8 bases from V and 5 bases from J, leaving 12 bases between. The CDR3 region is CASGERGNEKLFF. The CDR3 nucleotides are TGTGCCAGCGGGGAGAGGGGAAATGAAAAACTGTTTTTT.

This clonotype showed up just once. Written as DNA, the CDR3 is TGTGCCTGGGTGGACGGGCTAACCGAGGATACGCAGTATTTT. Encoded protein: CAWVDGLTEDTQYF. The chain joins TRBV30 to TRBJ2-3; D unresolved. The germline V gene encodes CDR1 GTSNPN and CDR2 SVGIG (reference sequence). This CDR3 region has 14 residues. V lost 5 bases and J lost 6, with 18 bases in between. Complete variable domain (other parts from reference TRBV30 and TRBJ2-3): SQTIHQWPATLVQPVGSPLSLECTVEGTSNPNLYWYRQAAGRGLQLLFYSVGIGQISSEVPQNLSASRPQDRQFILSSKKLLLSDSGFYLCAWVDGLTEDTQYFGPGTRLTVL.

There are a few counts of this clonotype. The CDR3 loop is CSVGVLYEQYF. The CDR3 coding sequence is TGCAGCGTTGGGGTTCTCTACGAGCAGTACTTC. This chain uses TRBV29-1 with TRBJ2-7, with unresolved D. Trimming took 4 bases from V and 3 from J, leaving 7 bases between them. CDR1 and CDR2 from the germline V gene are SQVTM and ANQGSEA. This CDR3 is built from 11 residues.

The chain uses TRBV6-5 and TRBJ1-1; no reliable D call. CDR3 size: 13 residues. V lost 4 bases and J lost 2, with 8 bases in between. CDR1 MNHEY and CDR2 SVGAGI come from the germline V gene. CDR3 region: CASSSAANTEAFF. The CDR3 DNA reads TGTGCCAGCAGTTCGGCTGCAAACACTGAAGCTTTCTTT.

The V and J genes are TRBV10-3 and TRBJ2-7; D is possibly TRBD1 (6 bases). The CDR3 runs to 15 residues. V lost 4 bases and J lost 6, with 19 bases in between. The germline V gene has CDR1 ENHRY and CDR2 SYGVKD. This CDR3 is CAISGTGPGDGEQYF. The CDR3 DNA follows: TGTGCCATCAGTGGAACAGGGCCTGGGGATGGCGAGCAGTACTTC.

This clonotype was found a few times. This CDR3 reads CASSYLGATNTGELFF. The CDR3 nucleotides read TGTGCCAGCAGTTACTTGGGGGCGACGAACACCGGGGAGCTGTTTTTT. The V call is TRBV6-2 or TRBV6-3, the J call TRBJ2-2; D is possibly TRBD1 (6 bases). CDR1 is MNHEY, CDR2 SVGEGT, per germline. The CDR3 runs 16 residues. The V end lost 1 base, the J end lost 0 bases, and 9 bases lay between the germline ends.

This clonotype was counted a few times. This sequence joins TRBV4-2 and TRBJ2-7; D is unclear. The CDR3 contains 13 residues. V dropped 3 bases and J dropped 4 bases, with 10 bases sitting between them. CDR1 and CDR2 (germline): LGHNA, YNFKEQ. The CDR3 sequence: CASSQAEPYEQYF. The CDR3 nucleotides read TGTGCCAGCAGCCAGGCTGAACCTTACGAGCAGTACTTC.

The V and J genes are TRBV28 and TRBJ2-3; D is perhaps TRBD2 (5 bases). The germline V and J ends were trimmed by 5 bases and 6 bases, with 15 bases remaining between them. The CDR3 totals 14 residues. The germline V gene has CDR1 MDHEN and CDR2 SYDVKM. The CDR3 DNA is TGTGCCAGCAGTATCTCTCCGGAGCGGGATACGCAGTATTTT. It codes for CASSISPERDTQYF.

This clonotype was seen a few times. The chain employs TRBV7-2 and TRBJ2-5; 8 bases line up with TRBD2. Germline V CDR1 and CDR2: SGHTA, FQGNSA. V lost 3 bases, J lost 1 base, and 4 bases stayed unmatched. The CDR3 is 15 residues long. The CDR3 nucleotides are TGTGCCAGCAGCTTTTATCGGGGGGGCCAAGAGACCCAGTACTTC. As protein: CASSFYRGGQETQYF.

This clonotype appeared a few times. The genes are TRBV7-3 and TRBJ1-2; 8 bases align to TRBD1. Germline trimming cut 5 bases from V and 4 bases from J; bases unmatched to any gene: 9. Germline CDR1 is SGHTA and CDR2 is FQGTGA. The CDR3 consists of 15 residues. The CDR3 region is CASSPQGGKGYGYTF. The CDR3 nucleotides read TGTGCCAGCAGCCCACAGGGGGGTAAGGGCTATGGCTACACCTTC.

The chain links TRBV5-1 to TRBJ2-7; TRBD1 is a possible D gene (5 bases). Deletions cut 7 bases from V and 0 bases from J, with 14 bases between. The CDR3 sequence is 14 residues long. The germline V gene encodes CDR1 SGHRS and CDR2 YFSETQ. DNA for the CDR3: TGCGCCAGCGGTACAGGTCGCACCTCCTACGAGCAGTACTTC. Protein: CASGTGRTSYEQYF.

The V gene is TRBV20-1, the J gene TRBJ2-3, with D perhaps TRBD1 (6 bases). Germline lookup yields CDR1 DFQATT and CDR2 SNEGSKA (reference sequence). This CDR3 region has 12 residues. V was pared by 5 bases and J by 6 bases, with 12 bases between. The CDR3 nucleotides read TGCAGTGCTCAGGGTACAGGGGATACGCAGTATTTT. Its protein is CSAQGTGDTQYF.

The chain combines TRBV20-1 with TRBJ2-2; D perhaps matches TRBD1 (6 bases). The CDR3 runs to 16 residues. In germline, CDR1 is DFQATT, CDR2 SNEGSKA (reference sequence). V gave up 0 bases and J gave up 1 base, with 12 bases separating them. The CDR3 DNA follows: TGCAGTGCTAGAGATGGAACAGGGTGGAACACCGGGGAGCTGTTTTTT. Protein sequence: CSARDGTGWNTGELFF.

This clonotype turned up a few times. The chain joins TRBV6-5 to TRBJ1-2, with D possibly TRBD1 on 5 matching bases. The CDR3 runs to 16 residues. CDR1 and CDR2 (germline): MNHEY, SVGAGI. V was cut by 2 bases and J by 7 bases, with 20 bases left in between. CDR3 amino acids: CASSYNKFPVGGGYTF. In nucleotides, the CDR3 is TGTGCCAGCAGTTACAACAAGTTCCCCGTCGGGGGTGGCTACACCTTC.

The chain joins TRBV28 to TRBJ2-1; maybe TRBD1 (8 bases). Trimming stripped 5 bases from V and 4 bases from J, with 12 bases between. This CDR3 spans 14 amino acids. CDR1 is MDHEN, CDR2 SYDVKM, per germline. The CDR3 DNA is TGTGCCAGCAGTCAACAGGGGGGGTACAATGAGCAGTTCTTC. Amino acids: CASSQQGGYNEQFF.

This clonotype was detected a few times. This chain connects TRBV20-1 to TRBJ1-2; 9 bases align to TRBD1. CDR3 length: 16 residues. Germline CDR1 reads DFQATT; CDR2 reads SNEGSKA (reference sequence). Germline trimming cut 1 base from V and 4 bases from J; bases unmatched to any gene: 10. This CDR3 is CSARVSWDRDAYGYTF. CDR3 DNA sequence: TGCAGTGCTAGAGTGTCCTGGGACAGGGACGCCTATGGCTACACCTTC.

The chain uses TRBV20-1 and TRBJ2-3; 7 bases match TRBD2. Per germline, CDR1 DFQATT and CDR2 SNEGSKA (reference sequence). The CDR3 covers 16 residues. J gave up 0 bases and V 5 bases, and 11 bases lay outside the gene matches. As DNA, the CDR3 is TGCAGTGCTCTACGGCCGAGCGGGGCTAGCACAGATACGCAGTATTTT. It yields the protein CSALRPSGASTDTQYF.

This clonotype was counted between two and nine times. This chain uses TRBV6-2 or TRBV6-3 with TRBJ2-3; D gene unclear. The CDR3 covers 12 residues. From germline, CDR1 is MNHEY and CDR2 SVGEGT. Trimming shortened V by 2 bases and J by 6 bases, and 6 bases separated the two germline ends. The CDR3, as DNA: TGTGCCAGCAGTTACCCAGACGATACGCAGTATTTT. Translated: CASSYPDDTQYF.

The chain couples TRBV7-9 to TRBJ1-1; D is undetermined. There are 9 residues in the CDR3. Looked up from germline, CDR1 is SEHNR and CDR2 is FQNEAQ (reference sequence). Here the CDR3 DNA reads TGTGTAATGAACACTGAAGCTTTCTTT. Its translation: CVMNTEAFF.

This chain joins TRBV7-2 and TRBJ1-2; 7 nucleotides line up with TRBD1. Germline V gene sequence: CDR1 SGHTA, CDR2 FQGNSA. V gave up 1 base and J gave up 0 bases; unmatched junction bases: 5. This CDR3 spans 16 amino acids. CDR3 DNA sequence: TGTGCCAGCAGCTTAGGGACAGGCCCCGCTAACTATGGCTACACCTTC. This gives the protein CASSLGTGPANYGYTF.

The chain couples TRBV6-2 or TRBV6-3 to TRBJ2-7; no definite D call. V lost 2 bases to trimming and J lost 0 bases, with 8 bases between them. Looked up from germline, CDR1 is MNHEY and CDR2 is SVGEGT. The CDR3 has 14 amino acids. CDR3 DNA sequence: TGTGCCAGCAGTTACGATTCGACCTCCTACGAGCAGTACTTC. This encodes CASSYDSTSYEQYF.

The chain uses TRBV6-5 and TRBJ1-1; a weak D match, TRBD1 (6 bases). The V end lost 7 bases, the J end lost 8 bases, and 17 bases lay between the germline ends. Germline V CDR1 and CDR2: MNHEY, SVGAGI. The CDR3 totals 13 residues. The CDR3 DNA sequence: TGTGCCAGCACTACAATCAGGGGAACGGAAGCTTTCTTT. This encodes CASTTIRGTEAFF.

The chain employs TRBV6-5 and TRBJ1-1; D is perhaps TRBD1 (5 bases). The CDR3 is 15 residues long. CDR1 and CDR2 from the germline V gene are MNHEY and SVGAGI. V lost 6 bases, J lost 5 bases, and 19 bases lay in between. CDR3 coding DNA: TGTGCCAGCAGGCCCGCCGGGGGGGGAAGTACTGAAGCTTTCTTT. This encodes CASRPAGGGSTEAFF.

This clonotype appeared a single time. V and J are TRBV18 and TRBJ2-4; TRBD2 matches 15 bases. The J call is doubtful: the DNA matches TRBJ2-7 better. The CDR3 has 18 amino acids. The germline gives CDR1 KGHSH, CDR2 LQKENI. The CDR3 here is CASSPGTSGGPKFYEQYF. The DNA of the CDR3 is TGTGCCAGCTCGCCCGGGACTAGCGGGGGGCCAAAGTTCTACGAGCAGTACTTC.

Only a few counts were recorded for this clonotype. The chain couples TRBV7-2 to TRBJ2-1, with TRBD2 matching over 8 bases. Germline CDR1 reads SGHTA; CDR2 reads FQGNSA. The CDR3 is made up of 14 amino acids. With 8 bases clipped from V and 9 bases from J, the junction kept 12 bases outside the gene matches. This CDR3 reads CASAIGRASGEQFF. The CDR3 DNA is TGTGCCAGCGCAATCGGGAGGGCCTCTGGTGAGCAGTTCTTC. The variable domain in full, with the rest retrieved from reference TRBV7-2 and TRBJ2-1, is GAGVSQSPSNKVTEKGKDVELRCDPISGHTALYWYRQSLGQGLEFLIYFQGNSAPDKSGLPSDRFSAERTGGSVSTLTIQRTQQEDSAVYLCASAIGRASGEQFFGPGTRLTVL.